The following is a T cell receptor (beta chain) sequence with its context. The clone's antigen remains unknown. No much larger clonotype is one base removed from it; base qualities were not supplied. The CDR3 contains 13 residues, cysteine and phenylalanine counted. Only the CDR3 part of the read is kept: 39 bases, read in frame from the first base. CDR1 LNHNV and CDR2 YYDKDF are derived from the germline V gene (reference sequence). V is pruned by 0 bases and J by 12 bases, leaving 5 bases of the junction without a gene match. The CDR3 regions of human TCRbeta chains were subjected to immunosequencing. For the original study's pipeline: TCRs in the repertoires were matched against a reference library of SARS-CoV-2-specific TCRs that had been generated with the MIRA antigen-specificity platform. Breadth was defined as the fraction of unique TCRs that were SARS-CoV-2-associated. Depth was defined as the fraction of total T cells that were SARS-CoV-2-associated. Using the MIRA data, each spike-specific TCR was assigned both to the spike region to which the TCR was reactive and to a CD4 or CD8 class. Log10-transformed breadth and depth values were compared by one-way ANOVA with Sidak's multiple comparisons tests. The clones in this table, taken by TCRdb from immuneACCESS, are in-frame only. Not every clone is retained; where verified, under half of the shortfall comes from an unresolved V gene, and the cause of the rest is unknown. V, J and clone size derive from that table, while D and trimming were established from the DNA sequence. The sample table holds around 150,000 clones, of which around 90% were seen once. 7.5% to 8% of the sample is held by the ten biggest clonotypes.

The label giving this sample's time point can be read as: about 28 days (+/-7) after the second vaccine dose. This specimen's treatment or condition label, per the study, means: meningococcal conjugate vaccine given as trial control. Vaccinee samples were obtained from the UK trials COV001 and COV002, which included a single-blind randomized controlled phase 2/3 trial of AZD1222 (ChAdOx1 nCoV-19) in healthy adults. For TCRbeta chain sequencing, PBMC samples were collected from trial participants at day 0 and at day 28 after the second dose. This sample was included in a study of T cell responses to AZD1222 COVID-19 vaccine (dated by TCRdb to the early 2020s). Looking at the study overall: A total of over 230 trial participants underwent TCR sequencing, of whom around 200 received two doses of AZD1222 and about 26 received two doses of the MenACWY control vaccine. Enrollment into the trials was organized by age into subgroups of 18-55, 56-69 and 70-plus years, and those subgroups contained approximately 150, 30 and 60 TCR-sequenced participants, respectively. The investigation overall reported the following: Participants were mostly white British, with more females than males. The authors suggested clonal diversity may have been underestimated. Epitopes outside the regions mutated in the B.1.351 and B.1.1.7 variants were reportedly recognized by nearly half of the unique spike-specific TCRs. The whole spike protein was spanned by vaccine-associated CD4 TCRs, and dominant responses were seen in regions 160-218 and 743-854. After two AZD1222 doses, spike-specific TCR breadth and depth were significantly higher than at day 0 and than in MenACWY recipients. The 56-69-year group was small, and its depth increase did not reach significance, likely because of low power. Conclusions about previously exposed vaccinees were limited because only six AZD1222 recipients were SARS-CoV-2 seropositive at baseline. No day 14 peak-response samples were available, so repertoires were characterized only after the peak T cell response.

This sequence was found in an adult who received the MenACWY meningococcal vaccine as a control. In this chain, TRBV15 is recombined with TRBJ2-7, and 10 junctional nucleotides match TRBD2. The material was peripheral blood, obtained 28 days after the second dose of the MenACWY control vaccine. The DNA is TGTGCCACCAGCAGAGATAGCGGGGGGCTGGTGTACTTC. Its amino acids are CATSRDSGGLVYF.